A selection of T cell receptor beta chains follows, all from one sample in a study of T cell repertoires in cytomegalovirus infection. MiXCR, applied by TCRdb to the reads, yields one record per CDR3 protein. The sample records 150,000 to 200,000 distinct CDR3 sequences, around 20% being singletons. Sequencing was performed on PBMCs. Every receptor here comes from a human donor in good health (CMV status not recorded). Some clones in this sample may be carry-over from other donors' samples. Each CDR3 is given with its conserved first and last residue. D genes are given only for firm matches. Clone size is given for some rows only: seen once, a few or many times, or a class if the clone is expanded.

d_call j_call clone_size v_call cdr3_nt cdr3_aa
NA TRBJ2-7 once TRBV9 TGTGCCAGCAGCGCCCAGGGCGCCCGTTCAGGCGAGCAGTACTTC CASSAQGARSGEQYF
TRBD1 TRBJ1-4 many TRBV28 TGTGCCAGCAAGGGACAGGGGGTCGGTGAAAAACTGTTTTTT CASKGQGVGEKLFF
NA TRBJ2-1 many TRBV18 TGTGCCAGCTCACCAAAGGCTAAAATCTACAATGAGCAGTTCTTC CASSPKAKIYNEQFF
TRBD1 TRBJ2-7 once TRBV5-4 TGTGCCTGCAGCTCCGACAGGGGGAGAATCTACGAGCAGTACTTC CACSSDRGRIYEQYF
NA TRBJ2-3 NA TRBV6-1 TGTGCCAGCAGTGATCCGGGGGGCCTTGGGGATACGCAGTATTTT CASSDPGGLGDTQYF
TRBD2 TRBJ2-1 few TRBV6-6 TGTGCCAGCAGCTACTCCCGCGCGATTGGGAGGGATGAGCAGTTCTTC CASSYSRAIGRDEQFF
NA TRBJ2-1 NA TRBV2 TGTGCCAGCAGTGTTGGAAACAATGAGCAGTTCTTC CASSVGNNEQFF
NA TRBJ2-5 NA TRBV25-1 TGTGCCAGCAGTGAATGGAAAGGGACGGAGACCCAGTACTTC CASSEWKGTETQYF
TRBD1 TRBJ1-3 few TRBV7-6 TGTGCCAGCAGCGAAAACAGGGGGCAAGGCTCTGGAAACACCATATATTTT CASSENRGQGSGNTIYF
TRBD2 TRBJ2-1 few TRBV28 TGTGCCAGCACCGGCTCCGGGACTAGCGGGAGTGAGTGGTCGGATGAGCAGTTCTTC CASTGSGTSGSEWSDEQFF
TRBD2 TRBJ2-1 NA TRBV6-1 TGTGCCAGCATCTTAGCGGGAGGGCCGAGAAATGAGCAGTTCTTC CASILAGGPRNEQFF
NA TRBJ1-1 many TRBV12-5 TGTGCTAGTGGTTTGGGGTTTGCCACTGAAGCTTTCTTT CASGLGFATEAFF
TRBD2 TRBJ2-5 NA TRBV25-1 TGTGCCAGCAGTGAAGCTAGCGGGAGAGGAGAGACCCAGTACTTC CASSEASGRGETQYF
NA TRBJ1-5 few TRBV27 TGTGCCAGCAGTTTATCCCCTTTAAATCAGCCCCAGCATTTT CASSLSPLNQPQHF
NA TRBJ2-1 NA TRBV19 TGTGCCAGTAGTCCAACTTTTGTGGGGTATGAGCAGTTCTTC CASSPTFVGYEQFF
NA TRBJ2-1 NA TRBV19 TGTGCCAGTAGCGCGGTGACTTACAATGAGCAGTTCTTC CASSAVTYNEQFF
TRBD1 TRBJ1-5 few TRBV5-5 TGTGCCAGCAGCTCGGGGACAGGGGTATCCAATCAGCCCCAGCATTTT CASSSGTGVSNQPQHF
TRBD1 TRBJ2-7 many TRBV7-2 TGTGCCAGCAGCCTGAGGACAGGGCCGGACGAGCAGTACTTC CASSLRTGPDEQYF
NA TRBJ1-1 NA TRBV20-1 TGCAGTGCGGGACCCATGAACACTGAAGCTTTCTTT CSAGPMNTEAFF
TRBD2 TRBJ2-4 few TRBV12-3/TRBV12-4 TGTGCCAGCAGTTTCCAAGCGGGAATGGCCAAAAACATTCAGTACTTC CASSFQAGMAKNIQYF
NA TRBJ1-3 many TRBV12-3/TRBV12-4 TGTGCCAGCACCCACCTCGGGAGCTCTGGAAACACCATATATTTT CASTHLGSSGNTIYF
NA TRBJ1-2 NA TRBV19 TGTGCCAGTATCTCCACAGACAGCCTCTATGGCTACACCTTC CASISTDSLYGYTF
NA TRBJ1-4 many TRBV7-2 TGTGCCAGCAGCTCGGCCATCTCTAATGAAAAACTGTTTTTT CASSSAISNEKLFF
NA TRBJ1-4 NA TRBV4-1 TGCGCCAGCAGACACCTTCCTACCGCAACTAATGAAAAACTGTTTTTT CASRHLPTATNEKLFF
TRBD2 TRBJ2-1 NA TRBV11-2 TGTGCCAGCAGCTTAATGCCACTAGCGGGGGGGCGTAGGGATGAGCAGTTCTTC CASSLMPLAGGRRDEQFF
NA TRBJ2-1 many TRBV6-2/TRBV6-3 TGTGCCAGCAGTTACTCAAGGTCCGGGGCGAATGGTGAGCAGTTCTTC CASSYSRSGANGEQFF
NA TRBJ1-1 few TRBV14 TGTGCCAGCAGCCAAGACCTTTTGACAGGGAACACTGAAGCTTTCTTT CASSQDLLTGNTEAFF
NA TRBJ2-2 few TRBV28 TGTGCCAGCAGTTTTCACGGGAAAGGCGGGGAGCTGTTTTTT CASSFHGKGGELFF
TRBD2 TRBJ2-1 few TRBV12-3/TRBV12-4 TGTGCCAGCAGCCCTCCTAGCGGGAGCTCCTACAATGAGCAGTTCTTC CASSPPSGSSYNEQFF
TRBD1 TRBJ2-1 few TRBV6-1 TGTGCCAGCAGCACGACAGGGATGAATGAGCAGTTCTTC CASSTTGMNEQFF
TRBD2 TRBJ2-3 few TRBV10-2 TGCGCCAGCAGTGAGTCCGGGACTAGCGGGGGGGCGGATACGCAGTATTTT CASSESGTSGGADTQYF
NA TRBJ2-7 many TRBV7-2 TGTGCCAGCAGCTCATCCGGGAACTACGAGCAGTACTTC CASSSSGNYEQYF
NA TRBJ2-3 NA TRBV29-1 TGCAGCGTTGAAGACTCCCTCGGCACAGATACGCAGTATTTT CSVEDSLGTDTQYF
NA TRBJ2-2 once TRBV9 TGTGCCAGCAGCGTAGAGGAGTGGAGAGTCACCGGGGAGCTGTTTTTT CASSVEEWRVTGELFF
TRBD1 TRBJ2-7 NA TRBV29-1 TGCAGCGTTGGGTCCGGGACAGGGGGTTACGAGCAGTACTTC CSVGSGTGGYEQYF
TRBD1 TRBJ1-5 NA TRBV6-2/TRBV6-3 TGTGCCAGCACTCGACAGGGAAGCAATCAGCCCCAGCATTTT CASTRQGSNQPQHF
NA TRBJ1-5 few TRBV24-1 TGTGCCACCAGTGAAGGTCGCAGTCGACAGCCCCAGCATTTT CATSEGRSRQPQHF
TRBD1 TRBJ1-1 many TRBV7-2 TGTGCCAGCAGCTTGGACAGGCTCCCCGGTGAAGCTTTCTTT CASSLDRLPGEAFF
NA TRBJ2-7 NA TRBV28 TGTGCCAGCTTGGGGGACGGAACCTACGAGCAGTACTTC CASLGDGTYEQYF
NA TRBJ1-6 few TRBV7-3 TGTGCCAGCAGCCGCAATCAGGGGCATGAAACCCTCCACTTT CASSRNQGHETLHF
NA TRBJ1-4 few TRBV10-3 TGTGCCATCAGCCACAGCTCAACTAATGAAAAACTGTTTTTT CAISHSSTNEKLFF
NA TRBJ2-1 few TRBV29-1 TGCAGCGTTGAAGATCACCCGGGAGATAATTACAATGAGCAGTTCTTC CSVEDHPGDNYNEQFF
NA TRBJ2-1 NA TRBV12-3/TRBV12-4 TGTGCCAGCAGTGCCCTTCTAGGGCGGGAGCAGTTCTTC CASSALLGREQFF
TRBD1 TRBJ2-1 few TRBV29-1 TGCAGCGTGGTGACAGGGGACCACTACAATGAGCAGTTCTTC CSVVTGDHYNEQFF
TRBD1 TRBJ1-6 NA TRBV20-1 TGCAGTGCTAGACCACCGACAGGGGCCGACAAGGCCCTCCACTTT CSARPPTGADKALHF